This is a list of T cell receptor beta chains from one sample in a study of OX40 agonist ivuxolimab in advanced cancers. Assay: immunoSEQ multiplex PCR; the TCRdb copy retains only in-frame clones and omits some. The table lists tens of thousands of clones, around 80% of them singletons. The sequencing used CD4+ or CD8+ T cells sorted from blood, collected in a trial of the OX40 agonist ivuxolimab. The receptors were sampled from an adult with an advanced solid tumor such as melanoma, head and neck, liver or kidney cancer. Each CDR3 is given with its conserved first and last residue. A D gene is named only where the DNA matches it firmly. Clone size, where shown, is once, few, many, or a class for clones that have expanded.

size	D	V	J	DNA	CDR3
NA	NA	TRBV18	TRBJ2-2	TGTGCCACCGTTGGGGTAGCAGGCGGGGAGCTGTTTTTT	CATVGVAGGELFF
NA	NA	TRBV10-3	TRBJ1-1	TGTGCCATCGGTCCGGGACAGAACACTGAAGCTTTCTTT	CAIGPGQNTEAFF
NA	TRBD1	TRBV25-1	TRBJ1-1	TGTGCCAGCAGTGTAAAGACGGGACAGAGGACAAACACTGAAGCTTTCTTT	CASSVKTGQRTNTEAFF
NA	NA	TRBV5-6	TRBJ2-1	TGTGCCAGCAACTCCCCGGGAGCTGAGCAGTTCTTC	CASNSPGAEQFF
few	NA	TRBV6-1	TRBJ2-3	TGTGCCAGCACTTACAGCACAGATACGCAGTATTTT	CASTYSTDTQYF
NA	NA	TRBV6-6	TRBJ2-7	TGTGCCATCAGTTCCCCCTTCGAGCGGACCAACTACGAGCAGTACTTC	CAISSPFERTNYEQYF
NA	NA	TRBV19	TRBJ1-3	TGTGCCAGTAGTATCTCCCTGGAGTCCCCTGGAAACACCATATATTTT	CASSISLESPGNTIYF
NA	TRBD2	TRBV7-9	TRBJ2-2	TGTGCCAGCACTCTTAAAGTTCCTAGCGGGGTGAATAGGGAGCTGTTTTTT	CASTLKVPSGVNRELFF
few	NA	TRBV7-2	TRBJ1-1	TGTGCCAGCGCGGTACGAAGGAACACTGAAGCTTTCTTT	CASAVRRNTEAFF
once	TRBD1	TRBV5-1	TRBJ2-7	TGCGCCAGCAGCCCGGACAGGGAGCGGGACGAGCAGTACTTC	CASSPDRERDEQYF
NA	NA	TRBV15	TRBJ1-1	TGTGCCACCAGCAGAGGGGATGGGAGGGGCACTGAAGCTTTCTTT	CATSRGDGRGTEAFF
NA	NA	TRBV5-4	TRBJ2-3	TGTGCCAGCCTTCAAGGGCCTCAAGGGACAGATACGCAGTATTTT	CASLQGPQGTDTQYF
NA	TRBD1	TRBV6-6	TRBJ1-2	TGTGCCAGCAGTAGTCCGGGACAGGGGGATAATGGCTACACCTTC	CASSSPGQGDNGYTF
once	TRBD1	TRBV5-6	TRBJ1-2	TGTGCCAGCAGCTTGTATCAGGGGGGCTATGGCTACACCTTC	CASSLYQGGYGYTF
NA	NA	TRBV7-8	TRBJ1-4	TGTGCCAGCAGCTTAGACAGTAATGAAAAACTGTTTTTT	CASSLDSNEKLFF
NA	NA	TRBV9	TRBJ2-7	TGTGCCAGCAGCGTAGCTACGGGGGCGGCAGGGGACGAGCAGTACTTC	CASSVATGAAGDEQYF
NA	TRBD1	TRBV5-6	TRBJ2-1	TGTGCCAGCAGCTCAGGGACAGTCTACAATGAGCAGTTCTTC	CASSSGTVYNEQFF
NA	NA	TRBV19	TRBJ1-2	TGTGCCAGTAGTATAGCGAGGGGGGCTCACCCTAACTATGGCTACACCTTC	CASSIARGAHPNYGYTF
NA	NA	TRBV5-1	TRBJ1-4	TGCGCCAGCAGCTTGGTTGGAGGGGGAACTAATGAAAAACTGTTTTTT	CASSLVGGGTNEKLFF
NA	NA	TRBV2	TRBJ2-7	TGTGCCAGCAGTGTTTCAGGAGGATCCTACGAGCAGTACTTC	CASSVSGGSYEQYF
medium-sized	TRBD1	TRBV30	TRBJ1-1	TGTGCCTGGAAGGGGGACAGGGATGAAGCTTTCTTT	CAWKGDRDEAFF
NA	NA	TRBV7-2	TRBJ2-3	TGTGCCAGCAGCTCGGAGCGCAATACGCAGTATTTT	CASSSERNTQYF
NA	NA	TRBV15	TRBJ2-2	TGTGCCACCAGCAGCCCCCGGGGTGTCACCGGGGAGCTGTTTTTT	CATSSPRGVTGELFF
NA	NA	TRBV7-2	TRBJ1-1	TGTGCCAGCAGCCGCCGAATAGGCTCTAGGGATACTGAAGCTTTCTTT	CASSRRIGSRDTEAFF
NA	NA	TRBV25-1	TRBJ1-2	TGTGCCAGCAGTGAACCCCATCAGGGTGGCTACACCTTC	CASSEPHQGGYTF
NA	NA	TRBV30	TRBJ1-5	TGTGCCTGGAGTGGCGGGGCTCAGCCCCAGCATTTT	CAWSGGAQPQHF
NA	NA	TRBV7-2	TRBJ1-5	TGTGCCAGCAGCTTGCGAATAGACAGTCAGCCCCAGCATTTT	CASSLRIDSQPQHF
NA	TRBD1	TRBV5-6	TRBJ1-6	TGTGCCAGCAGCTTGGGGCAGGGGGACTTCTCCTATAATTCACCCCTCCACTTT	CASSLGQGDFSYNSPLHF
NA	NA	TRBV6-6	TRBJ1-1	TGTGCCAGCAGTGCCGATTCGGCTAGGGTGGCTGAAGCTTTCTTT	CASSADSARVAEAFF
NA	NA	TRBV7-3	TRBJ1-3	TGTGCCAGCAGCTTGGACGGAAACACCATATATTTT	CASSLDGNTIYF
NA	TRBD2	TRBV18	TRBJ2-3	TGTGCCAGCTCACCAACCTCGGGAGGGGAGACAGATACGCAGTATTTT	CASSPTSGGETDTQYF
NA	NA	TRBV5-1	TRBJ2-1	TGCGCCAGCAGCTTGGGGGGGCGGCTACTTTCCTACAATGAGCAGTTCTTC	CASSLGGRLLSYNEQFF
NA	NA	TRBV9	TRBJ2-1	TGTGCCAGCAGCGGATACAATGAGCAGTTCTTC	CASSGYNEQFF
NA	TRBD1	TRBV6-1	TRBJ1-2	TGTGCCAGCAGGGAATCCGGGACAGGGGCTTACTATGGCTACACCTTC	CASRESGTGAYYGYTF
NA	TRBD2	TRBV11-3	TRBJ2-3	TGTGCCAGCAGCGCCGGACTAGCGGGGGAGTTAGATACGCAGTATTTT	CASSAGLAGELDTQYF